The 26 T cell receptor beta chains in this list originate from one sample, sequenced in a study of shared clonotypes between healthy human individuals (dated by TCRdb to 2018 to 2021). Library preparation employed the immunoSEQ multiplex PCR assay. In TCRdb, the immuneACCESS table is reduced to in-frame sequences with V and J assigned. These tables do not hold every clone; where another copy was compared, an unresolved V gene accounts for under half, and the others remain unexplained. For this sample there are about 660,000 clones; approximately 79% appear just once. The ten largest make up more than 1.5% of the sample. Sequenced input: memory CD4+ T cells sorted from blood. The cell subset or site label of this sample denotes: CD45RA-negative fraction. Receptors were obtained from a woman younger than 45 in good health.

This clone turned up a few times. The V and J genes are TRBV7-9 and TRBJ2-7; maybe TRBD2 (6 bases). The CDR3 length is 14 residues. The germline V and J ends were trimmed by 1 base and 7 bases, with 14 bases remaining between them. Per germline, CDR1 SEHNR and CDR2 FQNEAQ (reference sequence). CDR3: CASSLVESGREQYF. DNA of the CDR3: TGTGCCAGCAGCTTAGTAGAGAGCGGGCGGGAGCAGTACTTC.

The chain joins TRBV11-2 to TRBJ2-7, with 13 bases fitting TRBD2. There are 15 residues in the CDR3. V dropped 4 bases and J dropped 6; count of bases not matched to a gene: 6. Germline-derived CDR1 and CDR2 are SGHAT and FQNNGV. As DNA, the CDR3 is TGTGCCAGCAGCTCAATAGGACTAGCGGGAGTCGAGCAGTACTTC. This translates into CASSSIGLAGVEQYF.

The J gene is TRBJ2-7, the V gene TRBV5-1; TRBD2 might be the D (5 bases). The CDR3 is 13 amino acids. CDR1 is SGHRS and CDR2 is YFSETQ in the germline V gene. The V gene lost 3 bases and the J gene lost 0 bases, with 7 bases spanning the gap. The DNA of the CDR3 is TGCGCCAGCAGCTGGAGGCCCTCCTACGAGCAGTACTTC. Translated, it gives CASSWRPSYEQYF.

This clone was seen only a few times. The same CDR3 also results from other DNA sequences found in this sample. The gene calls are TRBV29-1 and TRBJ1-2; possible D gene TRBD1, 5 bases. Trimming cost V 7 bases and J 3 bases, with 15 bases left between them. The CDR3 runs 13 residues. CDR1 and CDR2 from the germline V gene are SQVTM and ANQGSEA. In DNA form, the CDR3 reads TGCAGCGGGGGGGGTCGGTATGACTATGGCTACACCTTC. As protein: CSGGGRYDYGYTF.

The CDR3 loop is CASSIARTAPYEQYF. The CDR3 DNA is TGTGCCAGCAGCATTGCTAGGACAGCCCCCTACGAGCAGTACTTC. The rearrangement joins TRBV5-5 to TRBJ2-7; D might be TRBD1 (6 bases). The CDR3 is made up of 15 amino acids. V lost 4 bases and J lost 2, with 16 bases in between. In germline, CDR1 is SGHKS, CDR2 YYEKEE (reference sequence).

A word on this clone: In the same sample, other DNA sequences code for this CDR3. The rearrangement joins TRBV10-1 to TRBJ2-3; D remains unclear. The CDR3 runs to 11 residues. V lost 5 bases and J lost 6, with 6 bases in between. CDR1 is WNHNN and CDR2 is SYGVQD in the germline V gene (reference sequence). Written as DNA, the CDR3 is TGCGCCAGCAGTTCGGCCGATACGCAGTATTTT. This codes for CASSSADTQYF.

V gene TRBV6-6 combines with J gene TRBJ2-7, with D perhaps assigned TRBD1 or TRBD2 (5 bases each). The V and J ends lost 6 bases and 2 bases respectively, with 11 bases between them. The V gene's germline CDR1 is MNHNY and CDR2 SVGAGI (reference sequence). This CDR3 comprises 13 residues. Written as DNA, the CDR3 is TGTGCCAGCAGAGATCAGGGAGCCTACGAGCAGTACTTC. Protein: CASRDQGAYEQYF.

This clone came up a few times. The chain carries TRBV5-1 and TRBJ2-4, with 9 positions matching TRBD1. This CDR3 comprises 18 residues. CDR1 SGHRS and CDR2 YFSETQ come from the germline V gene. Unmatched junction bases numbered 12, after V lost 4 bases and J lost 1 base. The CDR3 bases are TGCGCCAGCAGCCCCTTGGGACAGGGTAACGGCGCCAAAAACATTCAGTACTTC. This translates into CASSPLGQGNGAKNIQYF.

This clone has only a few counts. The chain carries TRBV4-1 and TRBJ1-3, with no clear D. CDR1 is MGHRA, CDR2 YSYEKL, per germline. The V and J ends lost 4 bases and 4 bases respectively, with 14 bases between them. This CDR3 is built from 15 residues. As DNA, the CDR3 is TGCGCCAGCAGCCCGAATATACAAAGAGGAAACACCATATATTTT. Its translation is CASSPNIQRGNTIYF.

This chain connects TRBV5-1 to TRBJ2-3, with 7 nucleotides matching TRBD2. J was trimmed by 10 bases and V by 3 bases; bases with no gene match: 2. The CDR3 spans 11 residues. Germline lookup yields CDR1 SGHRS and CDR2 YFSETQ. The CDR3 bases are TGCGCCAGCAGCTGGGAGGGTCCGCAGTATTTT. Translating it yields CASSWEGPQYF.

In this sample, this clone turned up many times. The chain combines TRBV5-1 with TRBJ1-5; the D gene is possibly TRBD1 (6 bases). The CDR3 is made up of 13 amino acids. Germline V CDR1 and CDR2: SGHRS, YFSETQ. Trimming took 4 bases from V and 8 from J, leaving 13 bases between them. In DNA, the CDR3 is TGCGCCAGCAGCCCTGGGGGCGAAGAGCCCCAGCATTTT. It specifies CASSPGGEEPQHF. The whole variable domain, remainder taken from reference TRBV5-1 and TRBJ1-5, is KAGVTQTPRYLIKTRGQQVTLSCSPISGHRSVSWYQQTPGQGLQFLFEYFSETQRNKGNFPGRFSGRQFSNSRSEMNVSTLELGDSALYLCASSPGGEEPQHFGDGTRLSIL.

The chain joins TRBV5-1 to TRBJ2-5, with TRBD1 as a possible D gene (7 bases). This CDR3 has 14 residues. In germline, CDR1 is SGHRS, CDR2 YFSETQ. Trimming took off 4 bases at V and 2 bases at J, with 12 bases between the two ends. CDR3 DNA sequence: TGCGCCAGCAGCGCGGGGACAGAACAAGAGACCCAGTACTTC. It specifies CASSAGTEQETQYF.

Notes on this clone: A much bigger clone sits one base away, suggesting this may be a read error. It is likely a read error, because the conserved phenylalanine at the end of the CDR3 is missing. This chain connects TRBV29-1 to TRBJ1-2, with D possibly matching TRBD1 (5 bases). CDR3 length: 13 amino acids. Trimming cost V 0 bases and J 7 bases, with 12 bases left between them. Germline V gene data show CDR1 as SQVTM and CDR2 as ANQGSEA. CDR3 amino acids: CSVEDRVQGGYTL. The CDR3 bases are TGCAGCGTTGAAGATCGGGTCCAGGGTGGCTACACCCTC.

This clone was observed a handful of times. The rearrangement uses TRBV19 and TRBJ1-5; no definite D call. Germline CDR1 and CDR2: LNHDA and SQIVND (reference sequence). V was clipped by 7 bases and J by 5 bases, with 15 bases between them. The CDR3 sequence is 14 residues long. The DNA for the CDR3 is TGTGCCAGTATCAGTGGGATAGGACATCAGCCCCAGCATTTT. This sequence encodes CASISGIGHQPQHF.

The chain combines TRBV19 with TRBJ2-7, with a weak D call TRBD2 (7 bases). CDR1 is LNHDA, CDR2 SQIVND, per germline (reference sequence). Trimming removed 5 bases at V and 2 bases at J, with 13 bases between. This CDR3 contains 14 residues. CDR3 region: CASSGRGGTYEQYF. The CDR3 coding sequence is TGTGCCAGTAGTGGAAGGGGGGGCACCTACGAGCAGTACTTC. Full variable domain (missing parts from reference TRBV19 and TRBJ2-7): DGGITQSPKYLFRKEGQNVTLSCEQNLNHDAMYWYRQDPGQGLRLIYYSQIVNDFQKGDIAEGYSVSREKKESFPLTVTSAQKNPTAFYLCASSGRGGTYEQYFGPGTRLTVT.

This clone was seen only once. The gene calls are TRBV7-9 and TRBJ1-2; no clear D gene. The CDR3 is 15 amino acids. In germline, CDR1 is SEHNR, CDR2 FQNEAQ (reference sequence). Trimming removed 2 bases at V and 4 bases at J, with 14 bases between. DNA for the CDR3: TGTGCCAGCAGCTTACCAATCCCGGGTCCCTATGGCTACACCTTC. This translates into CASSLPIPGPYGYTF.

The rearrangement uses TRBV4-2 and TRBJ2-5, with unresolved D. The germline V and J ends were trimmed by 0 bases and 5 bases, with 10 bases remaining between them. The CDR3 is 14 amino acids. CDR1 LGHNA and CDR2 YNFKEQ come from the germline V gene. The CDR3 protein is CASSQDGFGETQYF. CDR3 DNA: TGTGCCAGCAGCCAAGATGGCTTTGGGGAGACCCAGTACTTC.

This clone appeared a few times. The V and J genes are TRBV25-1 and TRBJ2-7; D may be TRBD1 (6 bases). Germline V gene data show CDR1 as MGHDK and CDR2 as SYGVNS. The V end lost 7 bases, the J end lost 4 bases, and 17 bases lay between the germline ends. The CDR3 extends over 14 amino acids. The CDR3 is CASTKTGQGYEQYF. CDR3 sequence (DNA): TGTGCCAGCACTAAAACGGGGCAGGGGTACGAGCAGTACTTC.

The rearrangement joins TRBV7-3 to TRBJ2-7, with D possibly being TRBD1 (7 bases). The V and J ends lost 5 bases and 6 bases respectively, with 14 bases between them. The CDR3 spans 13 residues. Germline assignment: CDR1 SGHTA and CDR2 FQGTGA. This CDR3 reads CASSANRGGEQYF. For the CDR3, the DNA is TGTGCCAGCAGCGCCAACAGGGGAGGCGAGCAGTACTTC.

The CDR3 sequence is CASSSYRDFLDTQYF. DNA for the CDR3: TGTGCCAGCAGTTCCTACCGGGACTTTCTAGATACGCAGTATTTT. The chain is built from TRBV28 and TRBJ2-3, with a weak D call TRBD2 (6 bases). The length of the CDR3 is 15 residues. Germline CDR1 MDHEN, CDR2 SYDVKM. Trimming pared 4 bases from V and 5 bases from J, leaving 16 bases between.

The CDR3 loop is CASSSAQGYEKLFF. The CDR3, as DNA: TGTGCCAGCAGTTCCGCACAGGGTTATGAAAAACTGTTTTTT. V gene TRBV6-5 combines with J gene TRBJ1-4; D may be TRBD1 (6 bases). Germline V gene data show CDR1 as MNHEY and CDR2 as SVGAGI. The ends were cut back, 4 bases at V and 6 bases at J, with 12 bases in the middle. The CDR3 runs to 14 residues.

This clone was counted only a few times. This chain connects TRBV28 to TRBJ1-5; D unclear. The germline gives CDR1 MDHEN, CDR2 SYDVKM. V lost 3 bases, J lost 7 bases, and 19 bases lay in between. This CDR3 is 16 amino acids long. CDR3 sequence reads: CASSFQRLRVEQPQHF. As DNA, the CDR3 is TGTGCCAGCAGTTTCCAACGACTGAGGGTAGAACAGCCCCAGCATTTT.

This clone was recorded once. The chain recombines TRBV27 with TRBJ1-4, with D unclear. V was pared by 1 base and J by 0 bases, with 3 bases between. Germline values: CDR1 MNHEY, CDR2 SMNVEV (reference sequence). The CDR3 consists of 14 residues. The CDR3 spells CASSLWATNEKLFF. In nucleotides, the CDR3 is TGTGCCAGCAGTTTATGGGCAACTAATGAAAAACTGTTTTTT. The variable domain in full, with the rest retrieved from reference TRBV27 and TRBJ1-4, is EAQVTQNPRYLITVTGKKLTVTCSQNMNHEYMSWYRQDPGLGLRQIYYSMNVEVTDKGDVPEGYKVSRKEKRNFPLILESPSPNQTSLYFCASSLWATNEKLFFGSGTQLSVL.

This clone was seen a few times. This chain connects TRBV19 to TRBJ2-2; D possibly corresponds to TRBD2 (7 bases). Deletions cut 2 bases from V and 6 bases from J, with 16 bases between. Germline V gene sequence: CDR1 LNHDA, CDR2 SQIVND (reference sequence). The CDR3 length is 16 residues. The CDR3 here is CASSIPTGRVAGELFF. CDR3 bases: TGTGCCAGTAGTATACCTACAGGGAGGGTCGCCGGGGAGCTGTTTTTT.

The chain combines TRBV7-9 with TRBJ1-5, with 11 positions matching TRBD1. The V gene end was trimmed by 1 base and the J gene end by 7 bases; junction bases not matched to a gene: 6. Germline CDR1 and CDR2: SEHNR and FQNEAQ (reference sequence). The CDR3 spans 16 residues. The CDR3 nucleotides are TGTGCCAGCAGCTTAGTAGGACAGGGGGCAGGCCAGCCCCAGCATTTT. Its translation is CASSLVGQGAGQPQHF. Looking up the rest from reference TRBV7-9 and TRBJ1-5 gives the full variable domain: DTGVSQNPRHKITKRGQNVTFRCDPISEHNRLYWYRQTLGQGPEFLTYFQNEAQLEKSRLLSDRFSAERPKGSFSTLEIQRTEQGDSAMYLCASSLVGQGAGQPQHFGDGTRLSIL.

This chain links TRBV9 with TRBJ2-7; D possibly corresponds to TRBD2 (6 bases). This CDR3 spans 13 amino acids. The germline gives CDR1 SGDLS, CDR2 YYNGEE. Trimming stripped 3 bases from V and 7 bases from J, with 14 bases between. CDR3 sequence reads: CASSATSRGEQYF. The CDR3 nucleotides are TGTGCCAGCAGCGCAACTAGCCGAGGGGAGCAGTACTTC.